The 17 T cell receptor beta chains in this list originate from one sample, sequenced in a study of identical twins. TCRdb independently ran MiXCR on the 5' RACE reads; one entry per CDR3 protein. The data contain some 460,000 distinct CDR3 sequences, approximately 15% of them singletons. This sample also appeared in a second study, on yellow fever vaccine responses in identical twins.

Sequences were obtained from CD4+ T cells sorted from blood. The receptor source for this set is a woman aged 18-29 years in good health.

The rearrangement links TRBV6-2 or TRBV6-3 to TRBJ2-1; TRBD1 might be the D (6 bases). V gave up 3 bases and J gave up 5 bases, with 20 bases separating them. CDR1 and CDR2 (germline): MNHEY, SVGEGT. The CDR3 is 17 residues long. CDR3 nucleotide sequence: TGTGCCAGCAGTTATTTAATCGGGACAAGAAGAGACAATGAGCAGTTCTTC. It specifies CASSYLIGTRRDNEQFF.

This clonotype turned up a few times. This chain connects TRBV7-9 to TRBJ1-1; 7 positions agree with TRBD1. Germline V CDR1 and CDR2: SEHNR, FQNEAQ (reference sequence). The CDR3 extends over 15 amino acids. After removal of 3 bases from V and 1 base from J, the junction contained 5 bases not matched to a gene. DNA of the CDR3: TGTGCCAGCAGCTTGGGCAGGGGGGCGAACACTGAAGCTTTCTTT. As protein: CASSLGRGANTEAFF.

This clonotype has only a few counts. The chain is built from TRBV15 and TRBJ2-7; unclear D gene. This CDR3 comprises 15 residues. In germline, CDR1 is LNHNV, CDR2 YYDKDF (reference sequence). The germline V and J ends were trimmed by 0 bases and 0 bases, with 9 bases remaining between them. CDR3 in amino acids: CATSRDPAVSYEQYF. The CDR3 coding sequence is TGTGCCACCAGCAGAGATCCCGCAGTCTCCTACGAGCAGTACTTC.

In this sample, this clonotype turned up a few times. The chain uses TRBV5-1 and TRBJ2-3; TRBD1 matches at 8 bases. There are 15 residues in the CDR3. The germline CDR1 and CDR2 sequences are SGHRS and YFSETQ. The trim removed 0 bases at V and 6 bases at J, leaving 6 bases unmatched. The CDR3 protein is CASSLGTGLMDTQYF. Written as DNA, the CDR3 is TGCGCCAGCAGCTTGGGGACAGGGTTGATGGATACGCAGTATTTT. The whole variable domain, filled in from reference TRBV5-1 and TRBJ2-3, reads KAGVTQTPRYLIKTRGQQVTLSCSPISGHRSVSWYQQTPGQGLQFLFEYFSETQRNKGNFPGRFSGRQFSNSRSEMNVSTLELGDSALYLCASSLGTGLMDTQYFGPGTRLTVL.

For this clonotype: A read error may account for a junction end that differs from germline. CDR3 in amino acids: CASSRQADSYVQYF. The CDR3 coding sequence is TGCGCCAGCAGCCGACAGGCCGACTCCTACGTGCAGTACTTC. This sequence joins TRBV5-1 and TRBJ2-7; possibly TRBD1 for D (6 bases). The CDR3 is 14 residues long. CDR1 is SGHRS and CDR2 is YFSETQ in the germline V gene.

The rearrangement links TRBV7-2 to TRBJ2-7, with unresolved D. The CDR3 spans 16 residues. Germline V gives CDR1 SGHTA, CDR2 FQGNSA. The germline V and J ends were trimmed by 2 bases and 3 bases, with 17 bases remaining between them. The CDR3 here is CASSLLSDPQYYEQYF. As DNA, the CDR3 is TGTGCCAGCAGCTTATTGTCAGACCCCCAGTACTACGAGCAGTACTTC.

This clonotype was counted only a few times. This chain links TRBV14 with TRBJ2-7, with 13 bases identical to TRBD2. This CDR3 has 19 amino acids. The germline V gene has CDR1 SGHDN and CDR2 FVKESK. With 4 bases clipped from V and 1 base from J, the junction kept 13 bases outside the gene matches. The CDR3 coding sequence is TGTGCCAGCAGCCCTACCGGGACTAGCGGGGCGTCGCGATCCTACGAGCAGTACTTC. Protein sequence: CASSPTGTSGASRSYEQYF.

The CDR3 DNA reads as TGTGCCTTGCGGAAGGAGGGAGCCTACAATGAGCAGTTCTTC. Translating gives CALRKEGAYNEQFF. The rearrangement uses TRBV7-9 and TRBJ2-1, with a possible D match to TRBD2 (6 bases). Germline loops: CDR1 SEHNR, CDR2 FQNEAQ (reference sequence). V lost 11 bases and J 2 bases, leaving 16 bases between the germline ends. This CDR3 comprises 14 residues.

The chain combines TRBV28 with TRBJ2-1; 8 positions match TRBD1. Germline CDR1 MDHEN, CDR2 SYDVKM. V lost 4 bases, J lost 3 bases, and 11 bases stayed unmatched. The CDR3 runs to 17 residues. CDR3 protein: CASSSDFTGGFYNEQFF. The CDR3 coding sequence is TGTGCCAGCAGTTCGGACTTCACAGGGGGTTTCTACAATGAGCAGTTCTTC.

This chain uses TRBV29-1 with TRBJ2-5, with no clear D. Germline values: CDR1 SQVTM, CDR2 ANQGSEA. V lost 5 bases, J lost 2 bases, and 9 bases lay in between. The CDR3 has 12 residues. CDR3 protein: CSVSTFQETQYF. The CDR3 DNA follows: TGCAGCGTTTCCACGTTTCAAGAGACCCAGTACTTC.

V is TRBV7-2 and J is TRBJ2-1; 10 nucleotides match TRBD1. Germline CDR1 is SGHTA and CDR2 is FQGNSA. V lost 1 base, J lost 15 bases, and 6 bases stayed unmatched. There are 13 residues in the CDR3. CDR3 amino acids: CASSLVWDRGRFF. The CDR3 DNA reads TGTGCCAGCAGCTTAGTATGGGACAGGGGACGGTTCTTC.

The chain couples TRBV20-1 to TRBJ2-2; 7 positions agree with TRBD1. J was trimmed by 4 bases and V by 3 bases; bases with no gene match: 5. CDR1 is DFQATT and CDR2 is SNEGSKA in the germline V gene (reference sequence). The CDR3 has 14 amino acids. CDR3 amino acids: CSARRGLGTGELFF. CDR3 sequence (DNA): TGCAGTGCTAGGAGGGGGCTTGGCACCGGGGAGCTGTTTTTT.

The J gene is TRBJ1-1, the V gene TRBV28; D unresolved. Trimming removed 6 bases from V and 3 bases from J, with 5 bases in between. Germline CDR1 reads MDHEN; CDR2 reads SYDVKM. The CDR3 has 11 amino acids. The CDR3 loop reads CASSLYTEAFF. DNA of the CDR3: TGTGCCAGCAGCCTTTACACTGAAGCTTTCTTT.

V is TRBV4-2 and J is TRBJ2-5; 9 nucleotides agree with TRBD1. Unmatched junction bases numbered 9, after V lost 1 base and J lost 9 bases. CDR3 length: 15 amino acids. Per germline, CDR1 LGHNA and CDR2 YNFKEQ. The CDR3 sequence: CASSQAPQGAGAQYF. For the CDR3, the DNA is TGTGCCAGCAGCCAAGCCCCACAGGGGGCTGGGGCCCAGTACTTC.

As concerns this clonotype: Since a much larger clone is just one base distant, this may be a read error. The chain uses TRBV14 and TRBJ2-1; 9 bases are shared with TRBD2. CDR1 SGHDN and CDR2 FVKESK come from the germline V gene. The CDR3 contains 19 residues. J gave up 2 bases and V 1 base, and 12 bases lay outside the gene matches. The CDR3 bases are TGTGCCAGCAGCCAAGTGTGGGCTAGCGGGAAGGGGACCTACAATGAGCAGTTCTTC. It yields the protein CASSQVWASGKGTYNEQFF.

The chain joins TRBV20-1 to TRBJ2-2; 11 bases agree with TRBD2. The V gene end was trimmed by 5 bases and the J gene end by 4 bases; junction bases not matched to a gene: 6. Germline V gene lookup returns CDR1 DFQATT and CDR2 SNEGSKA (reference sequence). The CDR3 consists of 15 residues. The CDR3 DNA follows: TGCAGTGCTCTACTAGCGGGGGAACCCACCGGGGAGCTGTTTTTT. It translates to CSALLAGEPTGELFF.

This clonotype has a handful of counts. V and J are TRBV11-3 and TRBJ2-3; D might be TRBD1 (6 bases). With 5 bases removed from V and 2 bases from J, the gap between germline ends came to 14 bases. The germline gives CDR1 SGHNT, CDR2 YENEEA. The CDR3 extends over 15 amino acids. CDR3 sequence (DNA): TGTGCCAGCAGCAACGGACAGCGATACACAGATACGCAGTATTTT. As protein: CASSNGQRYTDTQYF.